Presented here are 29 T cell receptor beta chains from one specimen sequenced in a study of T cell responses to AZD1222 COVID-19 vaccine. Here immunoSEQ multiplex PCR was the method, and the copy in TCRdb shows in-frame clones only, minus some. Among 90,000 to 120,000 clones listed, about 88% were seen once. The sequences come from peripheral blood, collected on day 0 of AZD1222 vaccination. Receptors were obtained from an adult in good health.

The chain has TRBV25-1 and TRBJ1-1, with D maybe TRBD1 (5 bases). The CDR3 has 12 residues. Deletions cut 3 bases from V and 5 bases from J, with 7 bases between. The germline CDR1 and CDR2 sequences are MGHDK and SYGVNS. CDR3 DNA: TGTGCCAGCAGTGAGTGGGGGACTGAAGCTTTCTTT. Protein sequence: CASSEWGTEAFF.

The chain employs TRBV9 and TRBJ2-7, with 7 bases matching TRBD1. Germline lookup yields CDR1 SGDLS and CDR2 YYNGEE. Losses at the gene ends were 4 bases for V and 2 bases for J; bases not matched to a gene: 6. The CDR3 consists of 14 residues. The CDR3 sequence: CASSLSQGAYEQYF. As DNA, the CDR3 is TGTGCCAGCAGCCTGAGTCAGGGGGCCTACGAGCAGTACTTC.

Comment on this clone: With a much larger clone just one base away, this may be a read error. V is TRBV6-6 and J is TRBJ1-2; D uncertain. The V gene lost 6 bases and the J gene lost 3 bases, with 11 bases spanning the gap. The V gene's germline CDR1 is MNHNY and CDR2 SVGAGI (reference sequence). The CDR3 has 13 amino acids. The CDR3 DNA sequence: TGTGCCAGCAGCCCCGGACGGGACTATGGCTACACCTTC. This translates into CASSPGRDYGYTF.

Written as DNA, the CDR3 is TGTGCCATCTCGGCGGGTCCTGCCTACGAGCAGTACTTC. Amino acid sequence: CAISAGPAYEQYF. The chain joins TRBV10-3 to TRBJ2-7; D might be TRBD2 (5 bases). CDR1 is ENHRY, CDR2 SYGVKD, per germline. CDR3 length equals 13 residues. V was cut by 8 bases and J by 2 bases, with 13 bases left in between.

In this sample, this clone turned up once. This chain joins TRBV27 and TRBJ2-7, with no clear D. There are 14 residues in the CDR3. Germline CDR1 reads MNHEY; CDR2 reads SMNVEV (reference sequence). Trimming cost V 5 bases and J 2 bases, with 13 bases left between them. The DNA of the CDR3 is TGTGCCAGCAGTCCAAACCTTCAGGCCTACGAGCAGTACTTC. Protein: CASSPNLQAYEQYF.

The chain uses TRBV29-1 and TRBJ1-2; TRBD1 matches 8 bases. Germline V gives CDR1 SQVTM, CDR2 ANQGSEA. V dropped 6 bases and J dropped 5; count of bases not matched to a gene: 17. The CDR3 spans 16 residues. The CDR3 here is CSVSQEGQGALYGYTF. The CDR3 DNA reads TGCAGCGTATCGCAAGAAGGACAGGGAGCACTATATGGCTACACCTTC.

The chain recombines TRBV9 with TRBJ1-1, with 9 bases that match TRBD1. CDR3 size: 15 residues. The junction had 9 bases not matched to a gene; V was cut back by 3 bases and J by 6 bases. Germline values: CDR1 SGDLS, CDR2 YYNGEE. The CDR3 DNA sequence: TGTGCCAGCAGCGGACCCGACAGGGGGGTTGCTGAAGCTTTCTTT. Translating gives CASSGPDRGVAEAFF. Complete variable domain (other parts from reference TRBV9 and TRBJ1-1): DSGVTQTPKHLITATGQRVTLRCSPRSGDLSVYWYQQSLDQGLQFLIQYYNGEERAKGNILERFSAQQFPDLHSELNLSSLELGDSALYFCASSGPDRGVAEAFFGQGTRLTVV.

This chain joins TRBV7-2 and TRBJ2-7, with D perhaps matching TRBD1 (6 bases). V lost 1 base and J lost 2, with 9 bases in between. The CDR3 length is 14 residues. The germline CDR1 and CDR2 sequences are SGHTA and FQGNSA. CDR3 in amino acids: CASSLVQGPYEQYF. The CDR3 DNA follows: TGTGCCAGCAGCTTAGTACAGGGTCCCTACGAGCAGTACTTC.

The chain joins TRBV3-1 (or the pseudogene TRBV3-2) to TRBJ1-2, with 7 bases fitting TRBD1. CDR1 and CDR2 (germline): LGHDT, YNNKEL (reference sequence). The CDR3 covers 16 residues. Losses at the gene ends were 2 bases for V and 0 bases for J; bases not matched to a gene: 6. The CDR3 region is CASSQLTGVTNYGYTF. DNA of the CDR3: TGTGCCAGCAGCCAACTTACAGGGGTGACTAACTATGGCTACACCTTC.

J is TRBJ2-7 and V is TRBV24-1; D may be TRBD2 (5 bases). Germline-derived CDR1 and CDR2 are KGHDR and SFDVKD. This CDR3 has 12 amino acids. V was trimmed by 4 bases and J by 6 bases, leaving 9 bases between them. Here the CDR3 reads CATSDLEGEQYF. The CDR3 nucleotides read TGTGCCACCAGTGACCTTGAGGGCGAGCAGTACTTC.

This clone was detected a few times. The chain recombines TRBV7-2 with TRBJ1-5, with D perhaps matching TRBD1 (5 bases). Germline V gives CDR1 SGHTA, CDR2 FQGNSA. The V gene lost 4 bases and the J gene lost 5 bases, with 15 bases spanning the gap. This CDR3 has 15 residues. The DNA for the CDR3 is TGTGCCAGCAGCTCACAGGCCGCGAGGGATCAGCCCCAGCATTTT. It yields the protein CASSSQAARDQPQHF.

The V and J genes are TRBV27 and TRBJ2-3, with 7 bases fitting TRBD1. Germline V CDR1 and CDR2: MNHEY, SMNVEV (reference sequence). The CDR3 totals 16 residues. With 0 bases clipped from V and 3 bases from J, the junction kept 6 bases outside the gene matches. This chain's CDR3 is CASSLSDSTGTDTQYF. As DNA, the CDR3 is TGTGCCAGCAGTTTATCGGATTCGACAGGGACAGATACGCAGTATTTT.

This clone came up once. CDR3 in amino acids: CASSPSGQGRSGYTF. CDR3 in DNA: TGTGCCAGCAGTCCATCCGGACAGGGAAGAAGTGGCTACACCTTC. The chain has TRBV2 and TRBJ1-2; 8 bases are shared with TRBD1. The germline CDR1 and CDR2 sequences are SNHLY and FYNNEI. The CDR3 contains 15 residues. Losses at the gene ends were 5 bases for V and 7 bases for J; bases not matched to a gene: 12. Drawing the rest from reference TRBV2 and TRBJ1-2, the complete variable domain is EPEVTQTPSHQVTQMGQEVILRCVPISNHLYFYWYRQILGQKVEFLVSFYNNEISEKSEIFDDQFSVERPDGSNFTLKIRSTKLEDSAMYFCASSPSGQGRSGYTFGSGTRLTVV.

The chain joins TRBV7-9 to TRBJ1-2, with 9 nucleotides matching TRBD1. CDR3 length: 13 residues. With V trimmed by 4 bases and J by 4 bases, 1 base remained unmatched. Germline assignment: CDR1 SEHNR and CDR2 FQNEAQ (reference sequence). The CDR3 spells CASSSGQGYGYTF. Written as DNA, the CDR3 is TGTGCCAGCAGCTCGGGACAGGGCTATGGCTACACCTTC.

The chain couples TRBV7-9 to TRBJ2-1; 11 nucleotides agree with TRBD2. The CDR3 is made up of 15 amino acids. Germline lookup yields CDR1 SEHNR and CDR2 FQNEAQ (reference sequence). V shed 0 bases and J 10 bases; nucleotides not matched to a gene: 5. This CDR3 reads CASSLASTSGEEQFF. CDR3 DNA: TGTGCCAGCAGCTTAGCGTCGACTAGCGGGGAGGAGCAGTTCTTC. Full variable domain (rest looked up from reference TRBV7-9 and TRBJ2-1): DTGVSQNPRHKITKRGQNVTFRCDPISEHNRLYWYRQTLGQGPEFLTYFQNEAQLEKSRLLSDRFSAERPKGSFSTLEIQRTEQGDSAMYLCASSLASTSGEEQFFGPGTRLTVL.

V is TRBV6-5 and J is TRBJ2-7; possibly TRBD2 for D (6 bases). Germline CDR1 is MNHEY and CDR2 is SVGAGI. V was shortened by 2 bases and J by 6 bases, with 11 bases between the two germline ends. This CDR3 is 13 amino acids long. CDR3 sequence: CASSYARRGEQYF. CDR3 nucleotides: TGTGCCAGCAGTTACGCCAGGAGGGGCGAGCAGTACTTC.

CDR3 DNA sequence: TGTGCCAGCAGTCGGCAGGGAAATCAGCCCCAGCATTTT. Protein product: CASSRQGNQPQHF. The genes are TRBV12-3 or TRBV12-4 and TRBJ1-5, with a possible D match to TRBD1 (5 bases). The CDR3 extends over 13 amino acids. Trimming removed 5 bases from V and 4 bases from J, with 9 bases in between.

This clone was seen more than once but under ten times. The rearrangement joins TRBV3-1 (or the pseudogene TRBV3-2) to TRBJ2-2; unclear D gene. V was pared by 2 bases and J by 6 bases, with 1 base between. From germline, CDR1 is LGHDT and CDR2 YNNKEL (reference sequence). The CDR3 covers 11 residues. CDR3: CASSQPGELFF. In DNA, the CDR3 is TGTGCCAGCAGCCAACCCGGGGAGCTGTTTTTT.

V usage is TRBV9 and J usage is TRBJ2-3; 7 positions match TRBD2. Looked up from germline, CDR1 is SGDLS and CDR2 is YYNGEE. This CDR3 is built from 15 residues. V shed 0 bases and J 4 bases; nucleotides not matched to a gene: 5. In DNA, the CDR3 is TGTGCCAGCAGCGTAGGGGGGGGAGTCCCAGATACGCAGTATTTT. This codes for CASSVGGGVPDTQYF.

The V and J genes are TRBV5-4 and TRBJ2-5; D possibly corresponds to TRBD1 (5 bases). V was trimmed by 0 bases and J by 2 bases, leaving 11 bases between them. CDR1 and CDR2 (germline): SGHNT, YYREEE (reference sequence). This CDR3 has 15 amino acids. CDR3 amino acids: CASSLEFDRQETQYF. The CDR3, as DNA: TGTGCCAGCAGCTTGGAGTTTGACAGACAAGAGACCCAGTACTTC.

The V and J genes are TRBV9 and TRBJ2-7; 8 bases map to TRBD1. The length of the CDR3 is 15 residues. V shed 4 bases, J shed 1 base, and the junction held 7 bases outside the gene matches. Germline V lookup: CDR1 SGDLS, CDR2 YYNGEE. The CDR3 nucleotides read TGTGCCAGCAGCCCCTACGACAGGGGATCCTACGAGCAGTACTTC. This encodes CASSPYDRGSYEQYF.

The rearrangement uses TRBV13 and TRBJ2-3; 9 bases agree with TRBD1. The ends lost 8 bases at V and 4 bases at J; junction bases unmatched: 10. The CDR3 has 15 residues. CDR1 PRHDT and CDR2 FYEKMQ come from the germline V gene (reference sequence). Here the CDR3 DNA reads TGTGCCAGCGGTGTAGGACAGGGGAGTCCAGATACGCAGTATTTT. Its translation: CASGVGQGSPDTQYF.

The chain carries TRBV19 and TRBJ1-4; D gene ambiguous. V lost 1 base to trimming and J lost 0 bases, with 6 bases between them. The CDR3 extends over 15 amino acids. The germline CDR1 and CDR2 sequences are LNHDA and SQIVND (reference sequence). CDR3 in DNA: TGTGCCAGTAGTATAGGGTATGCAACTAATGAAAAACTGTTTTTT. This translates into CASSIGYATNEKLFF.

The chain links TRBV5-3 to TRBJ2-5, with D perhaps assigned TRBD1 or TRBD2 (5 bases each). TRBV5-3 is recorded as an ORF, its role being uncertain. The V gene lost 7 bases and the J gene lost 3 bases, with 10 bases spanning the gap. CDR3 length: 12 residues. Here the CDR3 reads CARGGSKETQYF. CDR3 DNA sequence: TGTGCCAGAGGGGGATCCAAAGAGACCCAGTACTTC.

V and J are TRBV9 and TRBJ2-6; D is uncertain. Germline CDR1 SGDLS, CDR2 YYNGEE. V was clipped by 0 bases and J by 1 base, with 8 bases between them. The CDR3 totals 16 residues. This CDR3 reads CASSVVPLSGANVLTF. DNA of the CDR3: TGTGCCAGCAGCGTAGTTCCACTATCTGGGGCCAACGTCCTGACTTTC.

The rearrangement joins TRBV5-6 to TRBJ1-5; the D gene is possibly TRBD1 (5 bases). CDR1 and CDR2 from the germline V gene are SGHDT and YYEEEE. Trimming stripped 2 bases from V and 5 bases from J, with 14 bases between. The CDR3 has 15 amino acids. CDR3 DNA sequence: TGTGCCAGCAGCTTATGGGACGGAGTATATCAGCCCCAGCATTTT. It translates to CASSLWDGVYQPQHF.

In regard to this clone: The conserved closing phenylalanine or tryptophan is absent in this CDR3, likely reflecting a read error. This chain joins TRBV10-3 and TRBJ1-6; D is unclear. This CDR3 has 15 amino acids. In germline, CDR1 is ENHRY, CDR2 SYGVKD. Trimming took off 2 bases at V and 9 bases at J, with 14 bases between the two ends. This CDR3 reads CAISEEDGKISPLHL. In DNA form, the CDR3 reads TGTGCCATCAGTGAGGAGGACGGAAAGATTTCACCCCTCCACCTT.

In its sample, this clone was seen once. The chain carries TRBV5-1 and TRBJ1-1, with 7 nucleotides matching TRBD1. The CDR3 has 18 amino acids. V gave up 0 bases and J gave up 6 bases; unmatched junction bases: 17. Germline V gives CDR1 SGHRS, CDR2 YFSETQ. DNA of the CDR3: TGCGCCAGCAGCTTGGCAGGTCTGGGGCGGGACAGATCACCTGAAGCTTTCTTT. Amino acid sequence: CASSLAGLGRDRSPEAFF.

This clone has only a few counts. The chain links TRBV6-1 to TRBJ1-5; 7 nucleotides agree with TRBD1. The CDR3 has 18 amino acids. Germline-derived CDR1 and CDR2 are MNHNS and SASEGT. V dropped 6 bases and J dropped 0; count of bases not matched to a gene: 14. This CDR3 is CASRERETGPYSNQPQHF. The CDR3 nucleotides read TGTGCCAGCAGGGAAAGGGAGACAGGGCCATATAGCAATCAGCCCCAGCATTTT.